This T cell receptor (beta chain) was captured by sequencing in a study of CD8 T cells in Susac syndrome. Reverse transcription of roughly 0.5 to 1 ug RNA was performed with random hexamers. Amplification of the TCR beta CDR3 was carried out by immunoSEQ multiplex PCR, which spanned a total of 54 Vbeta and 13 Jbeta segments. MiXCR was run by TCRdb on the immunoSEQ multiplex PCR reads, yielding one entry per CDR3 protein. Counted here are tens of thousands of distinct CDR3 sequences, more than 80% occurring once; the ten biggest clones make up roughly 0.2%. The CDR3 consists of 14 residues. The V end lost 5 bases, the J end lost 4 bases, and 14 bases lay between the germline ends. Germline loops: CDR1 SGHVS, CDR2 FNYEAQ.

The source is a human donor in good health. V is TRBV7-6 and J is TRBJ2-5; weak D call: TRBD2 (6 bases). The sample consisted of CD8+ T cells from PBMCs. The CDR3: CASSLWTGGETQYF. The CDR3 bases are TGTGCCAGCAGCCTCTGGACCGGGGGAGAGACCCAGTACTTC.